This record looks at one T cell receptor (beta chain) sequence and its context. There are a few counts of this clonotype. Its antigen target is currently unknown. No base quality values were provided; no much bigger clone lies one nucleotide off. The germline V end is reduced by 5 bases and the J end by 4 bases; junction bases left unmatched: 13. Taken from cysteine to phenylalanine, the CDR3 has 17 residues. Left in the record is the CDR3 DNA by itself, 51 bases read in frame from the first base. From a lookup of the germline V gene (reference sequence), CDR1 and CDR2 are MNHEY and SMNVEV. This sample was sequenced with an Illumina HiSeq 2000. TCR beta chain libraries were generated by multiplex PCR amplification. The amplified TCR beta chain products were analyzed by high-throughput sequencing. TCRdb took the public reads, trimmed them with fastp at Q25, ran MiXCR for clone calling and kept in-frame beta chains. One record per CDR3 amino acid sequence lists the most common genes and DNA. For this sample there are some 200,000 distinct CDR3 sequences; roughly 29% appear just once. The top ten hold about 4.3% of the sample.

This specimen belongs to a study of breast tumors, draining lymph nodes, adjacent tissues (dated by TCRdb to about 2016). As for the study more broadly: In breast cancer patients, the study compared the TCR beta repertoires of tumor, adjacent nontumor tissue and axillary lymph nodes. The study was designed to assess the relationships and possible T-cell exchange between tumor, surrounding tissue and draining lymph node repertoires in human breast cancer. What the research found in general, with its limitations: A scenario in which most tumor T cells derive from the lymph node and then expand within tumor tissue was judged to be consistent with the data. Rather than being directly demonstrated, the conclusion that tumor T cells originate in lymph nodes was presented as consistent with a hypothesis. Tumor T-cell repertoires showed less diversity than lymph node repertoires and more diversity than nontumor tissue repertoires, and tumor T-cell repertoires showed preferential V and J gene usage. Tumor and nontumor tissue repertoires were found to be significantly more similar in luminal-like than in basal-like breast cancer.

The lymph node samples were taken from the axillary draining lymph nodes of breast cancer patients. Sequenced material: axillary lymph node tissue. The V and J segments used are TRBV27 and TRBJ2-1; TRBD2 agrees with 8 junctional bases. The receptor comes from a female donor with breast cancer. Some clones in this sample may be carry-over from other donors' samples. The CDR3 region: CASSPTHSGNKYNEQFF. The sequence in DNA is TGTGCCAGCAGTCCGACCCATAGCGGGAACAAATACAATGAGCAGTTCTTC.